The 32 T cell receptor beta chains in this list originate from one sample, sequenced in a study of T cell repertoires in cytomegalovirus infection. No cognate antigen is known for these TCRs. TCRdb used MiXCR to reprocess the reads, holding one entry per CDR3 protein. The data contain 350,000 to 400,000 distinct CDR3 sequences, about 35% of them seen just once; the ten biggest clones take up about 14%. The sequencing used cultured PBMCs, collected from culture after CMV antigen stimulation. These receptors came from a human donor in good health (CMV status not recorded). Some clones in this sample may be carry-over from other donors' samples.

This clonotype occurred many times. The chain recombines TRBV7-2 with TRBJ2-3, with 7 bases matching TRBD2. The germline V gene encodes CDR1 SGHTA and CDR2 FQGNSA. The CDR3 spans 16 residues. The junction had 7 bases not matched to a gene; V was cut back by 1 base and J by 3 bases. CDR3 loop: CASSLDPGGRTDTQYF. CDR3 DNA: TGTGCCAGCAGCTTAGATCCGGGAGGACGGACAGATACGCAGTATTTT. The whole variable domain, filled in from reference TRBV7-2 and TRBJ2-3, reads GAGVSQSPSNKVTEKGKDVELRCDPISGHTALYWYRQSLGQGLEFLIYFQGNSAPDKSGLPSDRFSAERTGGSVSTLTIQRTQQEDSAVYLCASSLDPGGRTDTQYFGPGTRLTVL.

This clonotype has more than one count but fewer than ten. The rearrangement uses TRBV7-9 and TRBJ2-3; 11 bases fit TRBD2. This CDR3 spans 19 amino acids. The germline V gene has CDR1 SEHNR and CDR2 FQNEAQ (reference sequence). J was trimmed by 2 bases and V by 5 bases; bases with no gene match: 15. The CDR3 here is CASSKDSRTSGSSTDTQYF. CDR3 DNA sequence: TGTGCCAGCAGCAAGGACAGCCGGACTAGCGGGTCCTCCACAGATACGCAGTATTTT.

The gene calls are TRBV28 and TRBJ1-6; D uncertain. CDR1 and CDR2 from the germline V gene are MDHEN and SYDVKM. The length of the CDR3 is 14 residues. V was cut by 4 bases and J by 10 bases, with 14 bases left in between. CDR3 region: CASSSPGWSSPLHF. CDR3 nucleotides: TGTGCCAGCAGTTCCCCCGGGTGGAGCTCACCCCTCCACTTT.

This clonotype was found a few times. The gene calls are TRBV20-1 and TRBJ2-5; 8 bases are a match to TRBD1. Germline values: CDR1 DFQATT, CDR2 SNEGSKA (reference sequence). The CDR3 consists of 12 residues. Unmatched junction bases numbered 3, after V lost 5 bases and J lost 4 bases. The CDR3: CSAPGQVETQYF. The CDR3 coding sequence is TGCAGTGCTCCGGGACAGGTAGAGACCCAGTACTTC.

This clonotype was observed a few times. The chain couples TRBV27 to TRBJ2-7; 9 bases agree with TRBD1. Germline CDR1 is MNHEY and CDR2 is SMNVEV (reference sequence). The CDR3 sequence is 15 residues long. V shed 4 bases and J 3 bases; nucleotides not matched to a gene: 7. The CDR3 DNA reads as TGTGCCAGCAGTTACGAACCGGGACAGGGCTACGAGCAGTACTTC. Its protein is CASSYEPGQGYEQYF.

This clonotype came up a few times. The genes are TRBV6-8 and TRBJ2-6; D not resolved. There are 14 residues in the CDR3. Between the trimmed V and J ends, which lost 1 base and 4 bases, there was a span of 5 bases. Germline lookup yields CDR1 MNHGY and CDR2 SAAAGT. CDR3 sequence (DNA): TGTGCCAGCAGTTACTTGTCCGGGGCCAACGTCCTGACTTTC. Protein sequence: CASSYLSGANVLTF.

The CDR3 sequence is CASSQIVRQEGNTIYF. CDR3 nucleotides: TGCGCCAGCAGCCAAATCGTCCGGCAGGAAGGAAACACCATATATTTT. This rearrangement joins TRBV4-1 to TRBJ1-3, with D uncertain. Germline V gene sequence: CDR1 MGHRA, CDR2 YSYEKL. Trimming removed 2 bases at V and 4 bases at J, with 15 bases between. The CDR3 length is 16 residues.

The rearrangement joins TRBV20-1 to TRBJ1-2, with no clear D. Germline CDR1 reads DFQATT; CDR2 reads SNEGSKA (reference sequence). The length of the CDR3 is 13 residues. V was pared by 0 bases and J by 5 bases, with 10 bases between. The CDR3 region has the DNA TGCAGTGCTAGAGATCGGAAGGGTTATGGCTACACCTTC. Translation gives CSARDRKGYGYTF.

The chain is built from TRBV7-6 and TRBJ2-7; D possibly matches TRBD1 or TRBD2 (6 bases each). Germline assignment: CDR1 SGHVS and CDR2 FNYEAQ. The V end was cut by 1 base, the J end by 5 bases, with 15 bases between. The CDR3 is made up of 15 amino acids. As DNA, the CDR3 is TGTGCCAGCAGCTTAGGGGGGGCCGCCGGGGACGAGCAGTACTTC. Residues: CASSLGGAAGDEQYF. Full variable domain (outside the CDR3, taken from reference TRBV7-6 and TRBJ2-7): GAGVSQSPRYKVTKRGQDVALRCDPISGHVSLYWYRQALGQGPEFLTYFNYEAQQDKSGLPNDRFSAERPEGSISTLTIQRTEQRDSAMYRCASSLGGAAGDEQYFGPGTRLTVT.

This sequence joins TRBV6-1 and TRBJ2-7; D may be TRBD1 (5 bases). This CDR3 region has 14 residues. V shed 8 bases and J shed 0 bases, with 14 bases lying between them. From germline, CDR1 is MNHNS and CDR2 SASEGT. The chain's CDR3 is CASSRQYSSYEQYF. The CDR3 coding sequence is TGTGCCAGCTCAAGACAGTATAGCTCCTACGAGCAGTACTTC.

The J gene is TRBJ2-3, the V gene TRBV18, with D possibly matching TRBD2 (5 bases). Germline V CDR1 and CDR2: KGHSH, LQKENI. Trimming removed 2 bases at V and 0 bases at J, with 6 bases between. The CDR3 length is 14 residues. CDR3 sequence: CASSPDYSTDTQYF. CDR3 sequence (DNA): TGTGCCAGCTCACCAGACTACAGCACAGATACGCAGTATTTT. Supplemented by reference TRBV18 and TRBJ2-3, the full variable domain reads NAGVMQNPRHLVRRRGQEARLRCSPMKGHSHVYWYRQLPEEGLKFMVYLQKENIIDESGMPKERFSAEFPKEGPSILRIQQVVRGDSAAYFCASSPDYSTDTQYFGPGTRLTVL.

The chain combines TRBV19 with TRBJ2-3; a weak D match, TRBD2 (6 bases). This CDR3 region has 14 residues. V lost 5 bases to trimming and J lost 2 bases, with 11 bases between them. The germline CDR1 and CDR2 sequences are LNHDA and SQIVND (reference sequence). The CDR3 here is CASSVASDTDTQYF. For the CDR3, the DNA is TGTGCCAGTAGTGTCGCTAGCGACACAGATACGCAGTATTTT.

The rearrangement links TRBV28 to TRBJ2-3; D is unresolved. V was pared by 5 bases and J by 2 bases, with 11 bases between. This CDR3 contains 14 residues. Looked up from germline, CDR1 is MDHEN and CDR2 is SYDVKM. This CDR3 reads CASSLIQPTDTQYF. Written as DNA, the CDR3 is TGTGCCAGCAGTCTGATTCAACCCACAGATACGCAGTATTTT.

The gene calls are TRBV5-4 and TRBJ2-1, with TRBD2 identical over 16 bases. V shed 4 bases and J 7 bases; nucleotides not matched to a gene: 8. Germline CDR1 reads SGHNT; CDR2 reads YYREEE (reference sequence). The CDR3 consists of 17 residues. CDR3 protein: CASSPTGTSGRGNEQFF. DNA for the CDR3: TGTGCCAGCAGCCCAACCGGGACTAGCGGGAGGGGTAATGAGCAGTTCTTC.

The table lists this clonotype with many counts. The V and J genes are TRBV7-2 and TRBJ2-5; 7 nucleotides line up with TRBD2. Germline V lookup: CDR1 SGHTA, CDR2 FQGNSA. V shed 6 bases and J 0 bases; nucleotides not matched to a gene: 7. The CDR3 is 15 residues long. CDR3 in amino acids: CASSSSGWYQETQYF. The CDR3 bases are TGTGCCAGCAGTTCTAGCGGATGGTACCAAGAGACCCAGTACTTC.

This clonotype was picked up many times. In DNA, the CDR3 is TGTGCCAGCAGCTCGATAATTCTAGATACGCAGTATTTT. This gives the protein CASSSIILDTQYF. V and J are TRBV7-2 and TRBJ2-3; D is unresolved. V dropped 4 bases and J dropped 5 bases, with 10 bases sitting between them. Germline CDR1 and CDR2: SGHTA and FQGNSA. CDR3 size: 13 residues.

Only a few counts were recorded for this clonotype. The chain links TRBV7-6 to TRBJ1-3, with 8 bases matching TRBD1. This CDR3 is built from 16 residues. V lost 6 bases, J lost 0 bases, and 7 bases stayed unmatched. From germline, CDR1 is SGHVS and CDR2 FNYEAQ. CDR3 nucleotides: TGTGCCAGCAGTTCGACAGGGGTCCACTCTGGAAACACCATATATTTT. Protein product: CASSSTGVHSGNTIYF.

The chain has TRBV11-3 and TRBJ2-4; no reliable D call. CDR3 size: 13 residues. V gave up 1 base and J gave up 5 bases, with 6 bases separating them. CDR1 is SGHNT and CDR2 is YENEEA in the germline V gene. Here the CDR3 reads CASSLVSENIQYF. The CDR3 nucleotides read TGTGCCAGCAGCTTAGTTTCAGAAAACATTCAGTACTTC.

The chain joins TRBV4-1 to TRBJ2-1, with TRBD2 identical over 10 bases. From germline, CDR1 is MGHRA and CDR2 YSYEKL. The CDR3 consists of 19 residues. The ends lost 4 bases at V and 1 base at J; junction bases unmatched: 13. The CDR3 DNA is TGCGCCAGCAGCCGAAGGGAGCTAGCGGGAGTAGGGTCCTACAATGAGCAGTTCTTC. It specifies CASSRRELAGVGSYNEQFF.

The V and J genes are TRBV7-2 and TRBJ2-3; 10 bases fit TRBD2. Unmatched junction bases numbered 10, after V lost 5 bases and J lost 2 bases. From germline, CDR1 is SGHTA and CDR2 FQGNSA. The CDR3 is 17 residues long. CDR3 region: CASSPGLARIDTDTQYF. The DNA of the CDR3 is TGTGCCAGCAGCCCGGGACTAGCGCGAATTGACACAGATACGCAGTATTTT. The whole variable domain, filled in from reference TRBV7-2 and TRBJ2-3, reads GAGVSQSPSNKVTEKGKDVELRCDPISGHTALYWYRQSLGQGLEFLIYFQGNSAPDKSGLPSDRFSAERTGGSVSTLTIQRTQQEDSAVYLCASSPGLARIDTDTQYFGPGTRLTVL.

Ten or more counts support this clonotype. The rearrangement links TRBV7-2 to TRBJ1-6; TRBD1 aligns across 7 bases. The germline V gene encodes CDR1 SGHTA and CDR2 FQGNSA. The J segment lost 9 bases and the V segment lost 4 bases, leaving 15 bases of the junction unmatched. This CDR3 region has 17 residues. The CDR3, as DNA: TGTGCCAGCAGCTCCAGGATTACAGGGGCCGAGAGTTCACCCCTCCACTTT. This codes for CASSSRITGAESSPLHF.

This chain uses TRBV7-3 with TRBJ2-1; D is undetermined. CDR1 and CDR2 from the germline V gene are SGHTA and FQGTGA. V was trimmed by 2 bases and J by 0 bases, leaving 8 bases between them. The CDR3 is 15 residues long. CDR3: CASSLLRTSYNEQFF. The DNA of the CDR3 is TGTGCCAGCAGCTTACTTCGGACCTCCTACAATGAGCAGTTCTTC. Drawing the rest from reference TRBV7-3 and TRBJ2-1, the complete variable domain is GAGVSQTPSNKVTEKGKYVELRCDPISGHTALYWYRQSLGQGPEFLIYFQGTGAADDSGLPNDRFFAVRPEGSVSTLKIQRTERGDSAVYLCASSLLRTSYNEQFFGPGTRLTVL.

This sequence joins TRBV12-3 or TRBV12-4 and TRBJ1-2; D is uncertain. V was pared by 7 bases and J by 5 bases, with 20 bases between. The CDR3 consists of 15 residues. CDR3 loop: CASTPTEGHWYGYTF. The CDR3 DNA is TGTGCCAGCACCCCTACGGAGGGTCATTGGTATGGCTACACCTTC.

At least ten counts were recorded for this clonotype. CDR3: CASSWAGGSQETQYF. In nucleotides, the CDR3 is TGTGCCAGCAGCTGGGCAGGGGGGAGCCAAGAGACCCAGTACTTC. The V gene is TRBV7-6, the J gene TRBJ2-5; possibly TRBD1 for D (7 bases). Per germline, CDR1 SGHVS and CDR2 FNYEAQ. The CDR3 is 15 amino acids. Trimming took 4 bases from V and 1 from J, leaving 13 bases between them.

This rearrangement joins TRBV7-2 to TRBJ2-5; 9 bases line up with TRBD1. Looked up from germline, CDR1 is SGHTA and CDR2 is FQGNSA. V was clipped by 3 bases and J by 7 bases; unmatched bases: 6. This CDR3 has 14 amino acids. CDR3 nucleotides: TGTGCCAGCAGCTTCGAGACAGGGGGGAGGACCCAGTACTTC. Residues: CASSFETGGRTQYF.

The chain employs TRBV11-2 and TRBJ2-1; D uncertain. V dropped 1 base and J dropped 6 bases, with 13 bases sitting between them. The CDR3 contains 15 residues. Germline V gene lookup returns CDR1 SGHAT and CDR2 FQNNGV. CDR3 DNA sequence: TGTGCCAGCAGCTTAGCCGGTCTAGTCCTCAATGAGCAGTTCTTC. As protein: CASSLAGLVLNEQFF.

This CDR3 is CASSPQGASRPYNEQFF. CDR3 bases: TGTGCCAGCAGTCCCCAGGGGGCCAGCCGCCCCTACAATGAGCAGTTCTTC. The J gene is TRBJ2-1, the V gene TRBV6-2 or TRBV6-3, with TRBD1 matching over 8 bases. This CDR3 is built from 17 residues. The germline gives CDR1 MNHEY, CDR2 SVGEGT. The J segment lost 2 bases and the V segment lost 5 bases, leaving 11 bases of the junction unmatched.

The chain carries TRBV7-9 and TRBJ2-1; 9 bases align to TRBD2. After removal of 6 bases from V and 10 bases from J, the junction contained 16 bases not matched to a gene. This CDR3 has 16 amino acids. Germline loops: CDR1 SEHNR, CDR2 FQNEAQ (reference sequence). The CDR3 nucleotides are TGTGCCAGCAGGGACCCGACTAGCGGAGATAATGAGGAGCAGTTCTTC. As protein: CASRDPTSGDNEEQFF.

The chain employs TRBV11-3 and TRBJ1-5, with 7 bases identical to TRBD1. The CDR3 has 18 amino acids. V was clipped by 6 bases and J by 0 bases; unmatched bases: 14. The germline CDR1 and CDR2 sequences are SGHNT and YENEEA. CDR3 DNA sequence: TGTGCCAGCAGGCGAACAGGGGCCCGAGCTCTTAGCAATCAGCCCCAGCATTTT. Translating it yields CASRRTGARALSNQPQHF.

The chain recombines TRBV20-1 with TRBJ1-5; 7 nucleotides agree with TRBD1. CDR3 length equals 16 residues. From germline, CDR1 is DFQATT and CDR2 SNEGSKA (reference sequence). J gave up 1 base and V 5 bases, and 11 bases lay outside the gene matches. Here the CDR3 DNA reads TGCAGTGCTGGATCCGACAGGGCTGGAAGCAATCAGCCCCAGCATTTT. Amino acids: CSAGSDRAGSNQPQHF.

V gene TRBV7-2 combines with J gene TRBJ2-7; D might be TRBD1 (6 bases). From germline, CDR1 is SGHTA and CDR2 FQGNSA. There are 16 residues in the CDR3. Trimming took 4 bases from V and 3 from J, leaving 19 bases between them. CDR3 nucleotide sequence: TGTGCCAGCAGCTCCAGAGGTATCGGACAGAACTACGAGCAGTACTTC. It encodes CASSSRGIGQNYEQYF.

The chain couples TRBV7-9 to TRBJ2-1, with D possibly being TRBD2 (5 bases). The CDR3 covers 14 residues. The V end lost 8 bases, the J end lost 6 bases, and 17 bases lay between the germline ends. Germline CDR1 reads SEHNR; CDR2 reads FQNEAQ (reference sequence). The CDR3 nucleotides read TGTGCCAGCTGGGCCGGGGAGCCTCTCAATGAGCAGTTCTTC. Its translation is CASWAGEPLNEQFF. The variable domain in full, with the rest retrieved from reference TRBV7-9 and TRBJ2-1, is DTGVSQNPRHKITKRGQNVTFRCDPISEHNRLYWYRQTLGQGPEFLTYFQNEAQLEKSRLLSDRFSAERPKGSFSTLEIQRTEQGDSAMYLCASWAGEPLNEQFFGPGTRLTVL.